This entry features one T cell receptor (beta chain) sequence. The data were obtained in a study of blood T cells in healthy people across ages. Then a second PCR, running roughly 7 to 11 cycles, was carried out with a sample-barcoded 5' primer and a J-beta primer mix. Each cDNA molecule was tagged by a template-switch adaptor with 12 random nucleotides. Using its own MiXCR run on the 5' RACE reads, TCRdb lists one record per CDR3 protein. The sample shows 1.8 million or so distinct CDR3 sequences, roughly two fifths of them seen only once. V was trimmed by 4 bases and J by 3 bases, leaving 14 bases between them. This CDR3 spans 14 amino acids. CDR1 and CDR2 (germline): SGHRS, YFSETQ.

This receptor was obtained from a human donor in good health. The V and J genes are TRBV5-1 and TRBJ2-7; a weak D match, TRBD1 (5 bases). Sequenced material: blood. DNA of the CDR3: TGCGCCAGCAGCGCGACAGTTGGATTCTACGAGCAGTACTTC. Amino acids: CASSATVGFYEQYF.